Listed below are T cell receptor beta chains from one sample, sequenced in a study of immune evolution from preneoplasia to lung adenocarcinoma. Sequencing used immunoSEQ multiplex PCR; TCRdb keeps in-frame clones, though not all of them. Of about 11,000 clones listed, about 70% are singletons. The sequenced sample consisted of FFPE normal lung tissue adjacent to the tumor. These TCRs come from a person in their 60s with lung adenocarcinoma. Some clones in this sample may be carry-over from other donors' samples. Both conserved end residues are part of each CDR3. D genes are given only for firm matches. Only some rows state a clone size, as once, few, many or a class for expanded clones.

D	size	length	J	V	CDR3	DNA
-	-	15	TRBJ2-7	TRBV4-1	CASSQDKLASDTPRF	TGCGCCAGCAGCCAAGATAAGCTAGCGAGCGACACTCCCCGCTTC
-	-	13	TRBJ2-7	TRBV7-2	CASSPRDGYEQYF	TGTGCCAGCAGCCCCCGGGACGGCTACGAGCAGTACTTC
-	-	15	TRBJ2-3	TRBV5-4	CASRPLNWGTDTQYF	TGTGCCAGCAGACCCCTCAACTGGGGCACAGATACGCAGTATTTT
TRBD1	-	14	TRBJ2-7	TRBV28	CASSSPGQTYEQYF	TGTGCCAGCAGTTCCCCGGGACAGACCTACGAGCAGTACTTC
TRBD1	-	15	TRBJ2-2	TRBV7-2	CASSHRQGNTGELFF	TGTGCCAGCAGCCATAGACAGGGGAACACCGGGGAGCTGTTTTTT
-	-	15	TRBJ2-1	TRBV6-4	CASSDSAGSYNEQFF	TGTGCCAGCAGTGACTCAGCGGGCTCCTACAATGAGCAGTTCTTC
-	-	14	TRBJ2-2	TRBV7-8	CASSRPLYTGELFF	TGTGCCAGCAGCCGGCCACTTTACACCGGGGAGCTGTTTTTT
-	-	14	TRBJ1-4	TRBV6-1	CASSDSGGNEKLFF	TGTGCCAGCAGTGATTCGGGGGGTAATGAAAAACTGTTTTTT
-	-	14	TRBJ1-4	TRBV5-1	CASSRGRTNEKLFF	TGCGCCAGCAGCCGGGGACGGACTAATGAAAAACTGTTTTTT
TRBD1	-	15	TRBJ1-2	TRBV6-1	CTSSEAQAGGYGYTF	TGTACCAGCAGTGAAGCGCAGGCAGGGGGCTATGGCTACACCTTC
-	-	14	TRBJ1-1	TRBV29-1	CSVKTGLMNTEAFF	TGCAGCGTTAAGACGGGGCTCATGAACACTGAAGCTTTCTTT
-	-	13	TRBJ1-1	TRBV5-1	CASSHGGVTEAFF	TGCGCCAGCAGCCACGGGGGGGTCACTGAAGCTTTCTTT
TRBD1	-	14	TRBJ1-5	TRBV2	CASSGQGGNQPQHF	TGTGCCAGCAGCGGACAGGGGGGCAATCAGCCCCAGCATTTT
-	-	12	TRBJ1-1	TRBV5-1	CASRSGNTEAFF	TGCGCCAGCCGCTCCGGGAACACTGAAGCTTTCTTT
-	once	14	TRBJ1-1	TRBV11-1	CASSLRARSSEAFF	TGTGCCAGCAGCTTAAGGGCCCGGAGCAGTGAAGCTTTCTTT
-	-	16	TRBJ2-7	TRBV13	CASSLGLGRDSYEQYF	TGTGCCAGCAGCTTAGGTTTAGGCCGGGACTCCTACGAGCAGTACTTC
-	medium-sized	15	TRBJ1-1	TRBV6-5	CASSSEYRAATEAFF	TGTGCCAGCAGTTCAGAATACAGGGCGGCCACTGAAGCTTTCTTT
-	-	14	TRBJ1-4	TRBV7-9	CASSPAGNNEKLFF	TGTGCCAGCAGCCCAGCAGGGAATAATGAAAAACTGTTTTTT
-	-	14	TRBJ2-5	TRBV7-6	CASSLGRIQETQYF	TGTGCCAGCAGCTTGGGACGGATCCAAGAGACCCAGTACTTC
-	-	14	TRBJ2-3	TRBV11-2	CASSLVGTTDTQYF	TGTGCCAGCAGCTTAGTAGGCACAACAGATACGCAGTATTTT
-	-	15	TRBJ1-5	TRBV5-1	CASRDSPTGNQPQHF	TGCGCCAGCAGGGACAGTCCCACTGGCAATCAGCCCCAGCATTTT
-	medium-sized	13	TRBJ2-7	TRBV9	CASSVEGSSEQYF	TGTGCCAGCAGCGTAGAGGGTAGCTCCGAGCAGTACTTC
TRBD1	medium-sized	16	TRBJ2-5	TRBV5-1	CASSNPGTGVRETQYF	TGCGCCAGCAGCAACCCCGGGACAGGGGTACGAGAGACCCAGTACTTC
-	-	12	TRBJ2-5	TRBV19	CASSREAETQYF	TGTGCCAGTAGTAGGGAAGCGGAGACCCAGTACTTC
-	-	18	TRBJ2-2	TRBV9	CASQAGGHAPRNTGELFF	TGTGCCAGTCAAGCCGGGGGGCATGCCCCAAGAAACACCGGGGAGCTGTTTTTT
TRBD1	-	15	TRBJ2-5	TRBV5-4	CASSLWDRGLETQYF	TGTGCCAGCAGCTTATGGGACAGGGGGCTAGAGACCCAGTACTTC
-	-	13	TRBJ2-1	TRBV6-1	CASSNQQGNEQFF	TGTGCCAGCAGTAACCAACAGGGTAATGAGCAGTTCTTC
-	-	13	TRBJ2-5	TRBV18	CASSERGQETQYF	TGTGCCAGCTCAGAGCGCGGCCAAGAGACCCAGTACTTC
-	-	15	TRBJ2-1	TRBV5-1	CASSSGSVGGNEQFF	TGCGCCAGCAGCAGCGGGTCCGTGGGGGGCAATGAGCAGTTCTTC
-	once	14	TRBJ1-2	TRBV5-1	CASRSGLANYGYTF	TGCGCCAGCAGGAGTGGACTAGCTAACTATGGCTACACCTTC
-	once	13	TRBJ2-7	TRBV11-2	CASSSRTGYEQYF	TGTGCCAGCAGCTCCCGAACAGGGTACGAGCAGTACTTC
TRBD2	-	19	TRBJ2-3	TRBV4-1	CASSLLTPSLSGRADTQYF	TGCGCCAGCAGCCTCCTTACCCCATCCCTTAGCGGGAGGGCAGATACGCAGTATTTT
-	-	16	TRBJ1-5	TRBV2	CAVRITGLGGNQPQHF	TGTGCCGTTCGAATTACAGGTTTAGGCGGCAATCAGCCCCAGCATTTT
TRBD2	once	15	TRBJ2-1	TRBV5-4	CASSFRGGYGREQFF	TGTGCCAGCAGCTTCCGGGGAGGGTACGGCAGGGAGCAGTTCTTC
TRBD2	-	17	TRBJ2-1	TRBV4-1	CASSQDLAGLTYNEQFF	TGCGCCAGCAGCCAAGACCTAGCGGGACTTACCTACAATGAGCAGTTCTTC
-	-	13	TRBJ2-3	TRBV7-2	CASSFGSQDTQYF	TGTGCCAGCAGCTTCGGGAGTCAAGATACGCAGTATTTT
-	-	11	TRBJ1-4	TRBV18	CASSPNEKLFF	TGTGCCAGCTCACCGAATGAAAAACTGTTTTTT
TRBD1	medium-sized	15	TRBJ1-4	TRBV6-1	CASRGGSTTNEKLFF	TGTGCCAGCAGAGGGGGCTCAACAACTAATGAAAAACTGTTTTTT
TRBD2	-	14	TRBJ2-7	TRBV28	CAHRELAGPLEQYF	TGTGCTCATCGAGAACTAGCGGGACCTCTGGAGCAGTACTTC
-	-	14	TRBJ1-6	TRBV5-1	CASSRDQANSPLHF	TGCGCCAGCAGCCGGGACCAGGCTAATTCACCCCTCCACTTT
-	-	14	TRBJ2-3	TRBV5-1	CASSLGGRSDTQYF	TGCGCCAGCAGCTTGGGGGGCAGGTCAGATACGCAGTATTTT
-	-	15	TRBJ2-3	TRBV4-2	CASSRGRETADTQYF	TGTGCCAGCAGCCGGGGGCGGGAGACCGCAGATACGCAGTATTTT
TRBD1	-	15	TRBJ1-5	TRBV5-1	CASSLAGQRNQPQHF	TGCGCCAGCAGCTTGGCGGGACAGCGAAATCAGCCCCAGCATTTT
TRBD2	-	18	TRBJ2-3	TRBV5-5	CASSHGTSGSMETDTQYF	TGTGCCAGCAGCCACGGGACTAGCGGGAGTATGGAGACAGATACGCAGTATTTT
-	-	13	TRBJ2-7	TRBV10-1	CASSPAISYEQYF	TGCGCCAGCAGTCCTGCCATCTCCTACGAGCAGTACTTC
TRBD2	-	17	TRBJ2-2	TRBV7-9	CASSSWTSGSGTGELFF	TGTGCCAGCAGCTCTTGGACTAGCGGGAGTGGAACCGGGGAGCTGTTTTTT
TRBD2	-	15	TRBJ2-1	TRBV7-6	CASSLGPSGNNEQFF	TGTGCCAGCAGCTTAGGCCCTAGCGGGAACAATGAGCAGTTCTTC
-	-	13	TRBJ2-5	TRBV14	CASSQGGGMTQYF	TGTGCCAGCAGCCAAGGCGGAGGGATGACCCAGTACTTC
-	-	13	TRBJ1-2	TRBV29-1	CSAKEATVYGYTF	TGCAGCGCCAAAGAGGCGACAGTTTATGGCTACACCTTC
TRBD2	-	15	TRBJ2-7	TRBV14	CASSRDSGSSHEQYF	TGTGCCAGCAGCCGGGATAGCGGGAGTAGCCACGAGCAGTACTTC
TRBD1	-	15	TRBJ2-7	TRBV15	CATSKVDRSSYEQYF	TGTGCCACCAGCAAAGTGGACAGGTCCTCCTACGAGCAGTACTTC
TRBD2	-	16	TRBJ2-1	TRBV6-1	CASSEESGSGRNEQFF	TGTGCCAGCAGTGAAGAGAGCGGGAGTGGGAGGAATGAGCAGTTCTTC
TRBD1	-	15	TRBJ1-2	TRBV11-2	CASSLRTGDNYGYTF	TGTGCCAGCAGCTTAAGGACAGGCGACAACTATGGCTACACCTTC
TRBD1	-	19	TRBJ2-7	TRBV5-6	CASSLGGQGPTPTSYEQYF	TGTGCCAGCAGCTTGGGCGGACAGGGTCCAACCCCTACCTCCTACGAGCAGTACTTC
-	-	11	TRBJ2-3	TRBV29-1	CSVKRTDTQYF	TGCAGCGTGAAACGGACAGATACGCAGTATTTT